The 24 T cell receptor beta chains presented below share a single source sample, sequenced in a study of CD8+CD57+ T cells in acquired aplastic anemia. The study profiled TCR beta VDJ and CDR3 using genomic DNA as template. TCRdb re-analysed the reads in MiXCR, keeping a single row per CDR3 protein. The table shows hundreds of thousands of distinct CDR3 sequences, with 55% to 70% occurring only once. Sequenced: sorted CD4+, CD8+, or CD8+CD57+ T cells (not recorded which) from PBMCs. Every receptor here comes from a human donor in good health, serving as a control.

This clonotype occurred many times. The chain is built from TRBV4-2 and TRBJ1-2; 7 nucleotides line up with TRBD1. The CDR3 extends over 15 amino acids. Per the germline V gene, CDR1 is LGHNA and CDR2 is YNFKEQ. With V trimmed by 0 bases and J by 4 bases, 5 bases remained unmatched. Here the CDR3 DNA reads TGTGCCAGCAGCCAAGAGATTCGGGACAGCTATGGCTACACCTTC. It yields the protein CASSQEIRDSYGYTF.

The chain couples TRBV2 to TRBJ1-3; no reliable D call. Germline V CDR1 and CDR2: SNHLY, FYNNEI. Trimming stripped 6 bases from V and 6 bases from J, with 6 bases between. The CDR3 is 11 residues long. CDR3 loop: CASRPANTIYF. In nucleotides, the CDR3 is TGTGCCAGCAGGCCGGCAAACACCATATATTTT.

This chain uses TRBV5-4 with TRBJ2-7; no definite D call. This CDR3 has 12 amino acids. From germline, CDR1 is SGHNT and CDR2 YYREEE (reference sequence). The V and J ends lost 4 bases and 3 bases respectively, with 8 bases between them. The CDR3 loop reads CASSHPDYEQYF. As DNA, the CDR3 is TGTGCCAGCAGCCATCCGGACTACGAGCAGTACTTC.

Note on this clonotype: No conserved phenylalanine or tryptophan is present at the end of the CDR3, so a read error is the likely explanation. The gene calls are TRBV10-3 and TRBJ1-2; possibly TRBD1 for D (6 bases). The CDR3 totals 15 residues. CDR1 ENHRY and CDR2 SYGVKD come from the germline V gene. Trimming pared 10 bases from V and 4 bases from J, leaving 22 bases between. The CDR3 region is CASSQNRDFAYGYTS. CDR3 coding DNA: TGTGCCAGTAGCCAAAACAGGGATTTCGCCTATGGCTACACCTCC.

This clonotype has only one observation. The CDR3 protein is CASSALPGAQNNYGYTF. DNA of the CDR3: TGCGCCAGCAGCGCCCTCCCCGGGGCACAAAATAACTATGGCTACACCTTC. The chain employs TRBV5-1 and TRBJ1-2; tentatively, D is TRBD1 (5 bases). This CDR3 has 17 amino acids. V lost 4 bases and J lost 1, with 20 bases in between. CDR1 SGHRS and CDR2 YFSETQ come from the germline V gene. The full variable domain, its missing parts supplied by reference TRBV5-1 and TRBJ1-2, is KAGVTQTPRYLIKTRGQQVTLSCSPISGHRSVSWYQQTPGQGLQFLFEYFSETQRNKGNFPGRFSGRQFSNSRSEMNVSTLELGDSALYLCASSALPGAQNNYGYTFGSGTRLTVV.

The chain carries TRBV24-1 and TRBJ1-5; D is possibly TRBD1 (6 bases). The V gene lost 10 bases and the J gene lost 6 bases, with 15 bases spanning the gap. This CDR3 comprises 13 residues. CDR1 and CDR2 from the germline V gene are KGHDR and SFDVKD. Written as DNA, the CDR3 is TGTGCCACAGCAGGGGAAGTGGGTCAGCCCCAGCATTTT. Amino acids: CATAGEVGQPQHF.

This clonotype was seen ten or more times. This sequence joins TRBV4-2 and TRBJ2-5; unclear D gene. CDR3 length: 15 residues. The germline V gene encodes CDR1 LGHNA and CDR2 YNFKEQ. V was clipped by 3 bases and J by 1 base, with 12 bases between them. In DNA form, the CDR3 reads TGTGCCAGCAGCCAGACGGCTACGCCCCAAGAGACCCAGTACTTC. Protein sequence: CASSQTATPQETQYF.

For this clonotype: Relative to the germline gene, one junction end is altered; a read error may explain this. The CDR3: CASSASGGEQSF. CDR3 in DNA: TGTGCCAGCAGCGCGTCAGGTGGTGAGCAGTCCTTC. This chain connects TRBV7-3 to TRBJ2-1; D call uncertain. The CDR3 runs 12 residues. CDR1 and CDR2 from the germline V gene are SGHTA and FQGTGA.

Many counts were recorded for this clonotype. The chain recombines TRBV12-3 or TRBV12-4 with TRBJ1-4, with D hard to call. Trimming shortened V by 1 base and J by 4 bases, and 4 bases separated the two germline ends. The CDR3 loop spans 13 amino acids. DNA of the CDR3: TGTGCCAGCAGTTTAGGGCTTAATGAAAAACTGTTTTTT. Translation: CASSLGLNEKLFF.

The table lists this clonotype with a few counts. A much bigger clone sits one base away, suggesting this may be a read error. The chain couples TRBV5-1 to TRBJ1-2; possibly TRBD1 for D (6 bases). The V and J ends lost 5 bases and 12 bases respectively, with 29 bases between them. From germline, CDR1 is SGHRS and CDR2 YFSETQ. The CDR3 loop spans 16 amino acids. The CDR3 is CASRWNSDPGVLGHTF. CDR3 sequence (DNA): TGCGCCAGCAGGTGGAATTCAGATCCAGGGGTGTTGGGCCACACCTTC.

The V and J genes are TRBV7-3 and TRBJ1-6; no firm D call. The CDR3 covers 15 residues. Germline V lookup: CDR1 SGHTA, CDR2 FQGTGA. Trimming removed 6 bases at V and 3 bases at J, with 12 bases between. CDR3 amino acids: CASRHRQDYNSPLHF. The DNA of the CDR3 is TGTGCCAGCAGACATAGACAAGACTATAATTCACCCCTCCACTTT.

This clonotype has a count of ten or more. The CDR3: CASTGTSGDYEQYF. The CDR3, as DNA: TGTGCCAGCACCGGGACTAGCGGGGACTACGAGCAGTACTTC. The chain joins TRBV7-2 to TRBJ2-7, with TRBD2 identical over 13 bases. The trim removed 7 bases at V and 3 bases at J, leaving 3 bases unmatched. There are 14 residues in the CDR3. Germline-derived CDR1 and CDR2 are SGHTA and FQGNSA.

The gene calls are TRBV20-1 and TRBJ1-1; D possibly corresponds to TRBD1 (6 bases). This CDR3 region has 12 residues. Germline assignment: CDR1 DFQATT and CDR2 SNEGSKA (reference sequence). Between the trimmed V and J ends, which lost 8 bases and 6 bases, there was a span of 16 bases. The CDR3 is CSISRGAAEAFF. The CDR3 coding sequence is TGCAGTATCAGTAGGGGGGCAGCTGAAGCTTTCTTT.

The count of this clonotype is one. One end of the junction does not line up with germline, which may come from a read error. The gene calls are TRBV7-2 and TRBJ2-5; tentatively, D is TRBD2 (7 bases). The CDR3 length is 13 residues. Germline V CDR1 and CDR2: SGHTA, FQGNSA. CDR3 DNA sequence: TGTGCCAGCAGGGGAGGGGGAAGCGCGACCGAGTACTTC. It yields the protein CASRGGGSATEYF.

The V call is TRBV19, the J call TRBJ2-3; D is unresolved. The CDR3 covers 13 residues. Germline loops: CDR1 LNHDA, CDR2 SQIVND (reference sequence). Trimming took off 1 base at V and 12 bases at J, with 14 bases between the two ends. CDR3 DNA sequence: TGTGCCAGTAGTATAGCCACCACTGAGCCCCAGTATTTT. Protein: CASSIATTEPQYF.

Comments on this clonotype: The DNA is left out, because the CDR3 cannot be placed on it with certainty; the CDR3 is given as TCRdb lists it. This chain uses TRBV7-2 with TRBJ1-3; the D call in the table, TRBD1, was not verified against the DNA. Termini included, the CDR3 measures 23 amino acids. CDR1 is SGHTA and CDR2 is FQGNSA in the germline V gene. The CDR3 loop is CASSQTSVYFCAITGGAGNTIYF.

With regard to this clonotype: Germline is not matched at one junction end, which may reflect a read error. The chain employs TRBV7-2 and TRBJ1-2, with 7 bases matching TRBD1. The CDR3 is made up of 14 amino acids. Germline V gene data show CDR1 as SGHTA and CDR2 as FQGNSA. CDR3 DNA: TGTGCCAGCAGCTTACCGGGACAGTACAATCAGCCCCAGTTC. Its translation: CASSLPGQYNQPQF.

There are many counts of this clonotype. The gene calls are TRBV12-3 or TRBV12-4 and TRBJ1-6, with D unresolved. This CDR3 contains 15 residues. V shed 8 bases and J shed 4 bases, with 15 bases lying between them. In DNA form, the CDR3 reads TGTGCCAGCCGAAGGACGGGCGGATATAATTCACCCCTCCACTTT. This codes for CASRRTGGYNSPLHF.

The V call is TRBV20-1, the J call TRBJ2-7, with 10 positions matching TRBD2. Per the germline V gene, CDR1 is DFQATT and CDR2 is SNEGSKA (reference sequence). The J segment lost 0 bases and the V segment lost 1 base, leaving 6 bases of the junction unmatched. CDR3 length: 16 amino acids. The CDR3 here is CSARGTSGLSSYEQYF. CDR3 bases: TGCAGTGCTAGAGGGACTAGCGGCCTTAGCTCCTACGAGCAGTACTTC.

In nucleotides, the CDR3 is TGTGCCAGCAGCTTAATGAAAGGCGGGCAGTACTTC. This gives the protein CASSLMKGGQYF. This chain links TRBV7-6 with TRBJ2-7; D uncertain. In germline, CDR1 is SGHVS, CDR2 FNYEAQ. Trimming took off 2 bases at V and 9 bases at J, with 11 bases between the two ends. The CDR3 extends over 12 amino acids.

In nucleotides, the CDR3 is TGCGCCAGCAGCCGCGGAGGGAATTCAAACCTCCACTTT. It is translated as CASSRGGNSNLHF. V usage is TRBV5-1 and J usage is TRBJ1-6; D is unclear. Looked up from germline, CDR1 is SGHRS and CDR2 is YFSETQ. The V end lost 4 bases, the J end lost 15 bases, and 17 bases lay between the germline ends. The CDR3 is made up of 13 amino acids. Filled out from reference TRBV5-1 and TRBJ1-6, the complete variable domain reads KAGVTQTPRYLIKTRGQQVTLSCSPISGHRSVSWYQQTPGQGLQFLFEYFSETQRNKGNFPGRFSGRQFSNSRSEMNVSTLELGDSALYLCASSRGGNSNLHFGNGTRLTVT.

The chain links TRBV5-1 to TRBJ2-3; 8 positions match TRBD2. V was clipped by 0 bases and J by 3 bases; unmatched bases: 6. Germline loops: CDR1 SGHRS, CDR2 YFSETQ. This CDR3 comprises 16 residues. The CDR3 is CASSLDPGGTTDTQYF. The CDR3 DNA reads TGCGCCAGCAGCTTGGACCCGGGGGGGACAACAGATACGCAGTATTTT.

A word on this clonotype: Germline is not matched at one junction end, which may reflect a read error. CDR3 in amino acids: CASSGAGGHNQPPHF. In DNA, the CDR3 is TGTGCCAGCAGCGGCGCAGGGGGCCACAATCAGCCCCCGCATTTT. The chain combines TRBV7-2 with TRBJ1-5, with 8 positions matching TRBD1. Germline lookup yields CDR1 SGHTA and CDR2 FQGNSA. The CDR3 is 15 residues long.

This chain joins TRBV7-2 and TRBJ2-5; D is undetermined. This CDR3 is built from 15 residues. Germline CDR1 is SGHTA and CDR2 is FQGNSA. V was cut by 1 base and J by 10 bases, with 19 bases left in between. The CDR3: CASSLGAGDGEVQYF. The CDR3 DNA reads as TGTGCCAGCAGCTTAGGGGCAGGCGACGGTGAGGTCCAGTACTTC.